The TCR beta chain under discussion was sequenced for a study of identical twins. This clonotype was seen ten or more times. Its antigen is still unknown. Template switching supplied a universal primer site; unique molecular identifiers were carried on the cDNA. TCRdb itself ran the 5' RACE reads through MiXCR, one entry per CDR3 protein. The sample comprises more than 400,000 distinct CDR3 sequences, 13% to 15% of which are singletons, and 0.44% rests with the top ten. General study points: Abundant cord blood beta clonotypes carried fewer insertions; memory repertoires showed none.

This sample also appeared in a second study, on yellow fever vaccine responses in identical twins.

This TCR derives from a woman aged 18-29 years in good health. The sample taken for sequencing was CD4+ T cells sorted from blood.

The chain's CDR3 is CASSLGTGEGTQYF. CDR3 sequence (DNA): TGTGCCAGCAGTCTCGGGACAGGGGAAGGGACCCAGTACTTC. V gene TRBV12-3 or TRBV12-4 combines with J gene TRBJ2-5; 10 bases align to TRBD1. The CDR3 is 14 amino acids. Germline trimming cut 5 bases from V and 7 bases from J; bases unmatched to any gene: 7.